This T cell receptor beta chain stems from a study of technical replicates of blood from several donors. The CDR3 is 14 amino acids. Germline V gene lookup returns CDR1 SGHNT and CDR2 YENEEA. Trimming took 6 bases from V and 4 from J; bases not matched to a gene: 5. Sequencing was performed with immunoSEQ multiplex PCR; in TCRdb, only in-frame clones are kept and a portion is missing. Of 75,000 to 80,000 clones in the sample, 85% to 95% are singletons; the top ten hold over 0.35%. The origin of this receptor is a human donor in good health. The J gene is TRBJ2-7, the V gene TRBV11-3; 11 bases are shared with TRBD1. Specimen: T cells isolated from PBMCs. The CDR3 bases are TGTGCCAGCAGGCCCGGGACAGGGGGATACGAGCAGTACTTC. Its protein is CASRPGTGGYEQYF.